Presented here are 25 T cell receptor beta chains from one specimen sequenced in a study of Graves' ophthalmopathy and Graves' hyperthyroidism. The authors amplified TCR beta CDR3 regions, and they did so from RNA transcripts for repertoire sequencing. Second-round multiplex PCR came after first-round RT-PCR with HTBI primers. TCRdb re-analysed the multiplex PCR reads in MiXCR, keeping a single row per CDR3 protein. The data contain roughly 350,000 distinct CDR3 sequences, approximately 18% of them singletons. What was sequenced was peripheral blood. Every receptor here comes from an adult woman with stable Graves' hyperthyroidism.

This clonotype was recorded many times. The CDR3 protein is CASSTGGLSYEQYF. CDR3 in DNA: TGTGCCAGCAGTACAGGCGGCCTCTCCTACGAGCAGTACTTC. V gene TRBV2 combines with J gene TRBJ2-7; D possibly corresponds to TRBD1 (5 bases). The V gene lost 5 bases and the J gene lost 0 bases, with 11 bases spanning the gap. Looked up from germline, CDR1 is SNHLY and CDR2 is FYNNEI. The length of the CDR3 is 14 residues.

This chain links TRBV7-2 with TRBJ1-5, with D unresolved. The CDR3 has 12 amino acids. The V end was cut by 2 bases, the J end by 6 bases, with 5 bases between. Germline lookup yields CDR1 SGHTA and CDR2 FQGNSA. The CDR3 DNA sequence: TGTGCCAGCAGCTTAAGGAGTCAGCCCCAGCATTTT. Its protein is CASSLRSQPQHF.

This clonotype has ten or more counts. The V gene is TRBV12-5, the J gene TRBJ2-7; either TRBD1 or TRBD2 may fit D (7 bases each). In germline, CDR1 is LGHNT, CDR2 FRNRAP. V dropped 3 bases and J dropped 2 bases, with 20 bases sitting between them. The length of the CDR3 is 17 residues. This CDR3 is CASGFLIQGTKTYEQYF. The CDR3 nucleotides are TGTGCTAGTGGTTTCCTAATACAGGGGACTAAGACCTACGAGCAGTACTTC. Based on the CDR3 plus reference TRBV12-5 and TRBJ2-7, the full variable domain is DARVTQTPRHKVTEMGQEVTMRCQPILGHNTVFWYRQTMMQGLELLAYFRNRAPLDDSGMPKDRFSAEMPDATLATLKIQPSEPRDSAVYFCASGFLIQGTKTYEQYFGPGTRLTVT.

This clonotype has a handful of counts. This rearrangement joins TRBV6-2 or TRBV6-3 to TRBJ2-2; D might be TRBD2 (5 bases). V lost 0 bases, J lost 6 bases, and 17 bases lay in between. Germline V gene sequence: CDR1 MNHEY, CDR2 SVGEGT. The CDR3 totals 17 residues. The CDR3 here is CASSYSWRSVRAGELFF. CDR3 DNA: TGTGCCAGCAGTTACTCTTGGCGGTCGGTGAGGGCCGGGGAGCTGTTTTTT.

This clonotype was recorded many times. The chain employs TRBV7-2 and TRBJ2-5; TRBD2 matches 7 bases. The CDR3 contains 13 residues. V gave up 6 bases and J gave up 1 base; unmatched junction bases: 2. Germline values: CDR1 SGHTA, CDR2 FQGNSA. The DNA of the CDR3 is TGTGCCAGCAGGAGCGGGATCCAAGAGACCCAGTACTTC. Translating gives CASRSGIQETQYF. The full variable domain, its missing parts supplied by reference TRBV7-2 and TRBJ2-5, is GAGVSQSPSNKVTEKGKDVELRCDPISGHTALYWYRQSLGQGLEFLIYFQGNSAPDKSGLPSDRFSAERTGGSVSTLTIQRTQQEDSAVYLCASRSGIQETQYFGPGTRLLVL.

In this sample, this clonotype turned up many times. The rearrangement uses TRBV20-1 and TRBJ2-7, with TRBD1 identical over 7 bases. Losses at the gene ends were 3 bases for V and 5 bases for J; bases not matched to a gene: 4. The CDR3 length is 12 residues. CDR1 and CDR2 from the germline V gene are DFQATT and SNEGSKA (reference sequence). The CDR3 spells CSASKQGNEQYF. CDR3 sequence (DNA): TGCAGTGCTAGTAAACAGGGGAACGAGCAGTACTTC.

This chain connects TRBV18 to TRBJ2-2, with no clear D. The germline gives CDR1 KGHSH, CDR2 LQKENI. The CDR3 sequence is 16 residues long. Trimming took 2 bases from V and 1 from J, leaving 11 bases between them. CDR3 coding DNA: TGTGCCAGCTCACCATACAGTGCTTTGAACACCGGGGAGCTGTTTTTT. Encoded protein: CASSPYSALNTGELFF.

A remark on this clonotype: Germline and junction disagree at one end, which may indicate a read error. The gene calls are TRBV28 and TRBJ1-1; possible D gene TRBD1, 5 bases. CDR1 is MDHEN and CDR2 is SYDVKM in the germline V gene. The CDR3 is made up of 14 amino acids. The CDR3 is CASSFPLDNPDAFF. Written as DNA, the CDR3 is TGTGCCAGCAGTTTCCCCCTGGACAACCCTGATGCTTTCTTT.

This clonotype was found many times. The V and J genes are TRBV6-5 and TRBJ2-7; D not resolved. CDR1 is MNHEY and CDR2 is SVGAGI in the germline V gene. The CDR3 consists of 15 residues. V was cut by 0 bases and J by 0 bases, with 9 bases left in between. The DNA for the CDR3 is TGTGCCAGCAGTTACTCCGCCGGACCCTCCTACGAGCAGTACTTC. This encodes CASSYSAGPSYEQYF.

This clonotype showed up many times. The V gene is TRBV28, the J gene TRBJ2-5, with 10 bases fitting TRBD1. CDR3 length: 15 amino acids. Losses at the gene ends were 6 bases for V and 4 bases for J; bases not matched to a gene: 8. Germline assignment: CDR1 MDHEN and CDR2 SYDVKM. In nucleotides, the CDR3 is TGTGCCAGCAGCCGGGGACAGGGGTCGAGAGAGACCCAGTACTTC. Translation: CASSRGQGSRETQYF.

This clonotype was observed a few times. V is TRBV12-3 or TRBV12-4 and J is TRBJ2-4; tentatively, D is TRBD2 (6 bases). The V gene lost 3 bases and the J gene lost 0 bases, with 12 bases spanning the gap. The CDR3 has 16 residues. CDR3 nucleotide sequence: TGTGCCAGCAGTTTTGCGGGGATGAGAGCCAAAAACATTCAGTACTTC. It encodes CASSFAGMRAKNIQYF.

This clonotype was seen many times. The rearrangement uses TRBV29-1 and TRBJ2-5; perhaps TRBD1 as D (6 bases). V was trimmed by 7 bases and J by 5 bases, leaving 14 bases between them. The CDR3 has 12 amino acids. CDR1 is SQVTM, CDR2 ANQGSEA, per germline. The CDR3 region has the DNA TGCAGCGGATACAGGGCTGGCGAGACCCAGTACTTC. It encodes CSGYRAGETQYF.

This sequence joins TRBV10-3 and TRBJ2-6, with TRBD1 identical over 12 bases. V was pared by 6 bases and J by 1 base, with 4 bases of the junction left unmatched. The CDR3 sequence is 17 residues long. In germline, CDR1 is ENHRY, CDR2 SYGVKD. CDR3 nucleotides: TGTGCCATCAGCGGGACAGGGGGCAAATCTGGGGCCAACGTCCTGACTTTC. Translated: CAISGTGGKSGANVLTF.

This clonotype was counted a few times. The V call is TRBV5-1, the J call TRBJ2-4; 8 nucleotides line up with TRBD1. Per germline, CDR1 SGHRS and CDR2 YFSETQ. CDR3 size: 18 residues. V dropped 0 bases and J dropped 2; count of bases not matched to a gene: 10. CDR3 bases: TGCGCCAGCAGCTTGGGGACAGGGCCAGACCTTACCAAAAACATTCAGTACTTC. This codes for CASSLGTGPDLTKNIQYF.

This clonotype came up many times. The chain carries TRBV20-1 and TRBJ2-7; a weak D match, TRBD1 (6 bases). CDR3 size: 13 residues. Trimming stripped 1 base from V and 3 bases from J, with 10 bases between. Looked up from germline, CDR1 is DFQATT and CDR2 is SNEGSKA (reference sequence). CDR3 DNA sequence: TGCAGTGCTAGAGCCGGGACACTCTACGAGCAGTACTTC. Amino acid sequence: CSARAGTLYEQYF.

This clonotype was seen at least ten times. The junction does not match germline at one end; this may be a read error. J is TRBJ2-7 and V is TRBV7-9; 13 nucleotides line up with TRBD2. In germline, CDR1 is SEHNR, CDR2 FQNEAQ (reference sequence). This CDR3 has 15 amino acids. The CDR3 DNA reads TGTGCCAGCAGCACCACTAGCGGGAGGGCCTATGAGCAGTACTTC. Amino acids: CASSTTSGRAYEQYF.

This clonotype has ten or more counts. This chain links TRBV19 with TRBJ1-5; D remains ambiguous. V shed 6 bases and J shed 4 bases, with 19 bases lying between them. Germline V gene sequence: CDR1 LNHDA, CDR2 SQIVND (reference sequence). CDR3 length: 16 amino acids. The CDR3 sequence: CASRRDASLTNQPQHF. The CDR3 DNA follows: TGTGCCAGTAGGAGGGATGCCAGCCTTACAAATCAGCCCCAGCATTTT. The full variable domain, completed using reference TRBV19 and TRBJ1-5, is DGGITQSPKYLFRKEGQNVTLSCEQNLNHDAMYWYRQDPGQGLRLIYYSQIVNDFQKGDIAEGYSVSREKKESFPLTVTSAQKNPTAFYLCASRRDASLTNQPQHFGDGTRLSIL.

This clonotype was observed at least ten times. The CDR3, as DNA: TGCAGTGCCGAGTCCGGGGTTCGCTACACCTTC. It specifies CSAESGVRYTF. The rearrangement joins TRBV20-1 to TRBJ1-2, with D unresolved. With 6 bases removed from V and 9 bases from J, the gap between germline ends came to 14 bases. This CDR3 spans 11 amino acids. Germline V gene data show CDR1 as DFQATT and CDR2 as SNEGSKA (reference sequence).

This clonotype was observed many times. The V gene is TRBV7-6, the J gene TRBJ2-7, with 14 bases lining up with TRBD2. CDR1 is SGHVS, CDR2 FNYEAQ, per germline. There are 18 residues in the CDR3. V shed 0 bases, J shed 1 base, and the junction held 5 bases outside the gene matches. The CDR3 DNA sequence: TGTGCCAGCAGCTTAGCAGGGACTAGCGGGAGAGAATCCTACGAGCAGTACTTC. It encodes CASSLAGTSGRESYEQYF. Using reference TRBV7-6 and TRBJ2-7 for the parts outside the CDR3, the full variable domain is GAGVSQSPRYKVTKRGQDVALRCDPISGHVSLYWYRQALGQGPEFLTYFNYEAQQDKSGLPNDRFSAERPEGSISTLTIQRTEQRDSAMYRCASSLAGTSGRESYEQYFGPGTRLTVT.

This clonotype was seen many times. V and J are TRBV27 and TRBJ1-1; TRBD1 is a possible D gene (5 bases). Germline CDR1 and CDR2: MNHEY and SMNVEV (reference sequence). The V gene lost 8 bases and the J gene lost 5 bases, with 24 bases spanning the gap. This CDR3 spans 16 amino acids. CDR3 sequence reads: CASSLKYGDEGTEAFF. CDR3 in DNA: TGTGCCAGCTCCCTCAAATATGGGGATGAGGGGACTGAAGCTTTCTTT.

A few counts support this clonotype. The chain has TRBV3-1 and TRBJ1-2; D is unresolved. V gave up 4 bases and J gave up 1 base, with 10 bases separating them. In germline, CDR1 is LGHDT, CDR2 YNNKEL (reference sequence). The CDR3 sequence is 14 residues long. The CDR3 sequence is CASSPAGLNYGYTF. The CDR3, as DNA: TGTGCCAGCAGCCCCGCCGGACTTAACTATGGCTACACCTTC. The full variable domain, in which reference TRBV3-1 and TRBJ1-2 provide the parts outside the CDR3, is DTAVSQTPKYLVTQMGNDKSIKCEQNLGHDTMYWYKQDSKKFLKIMFSYNNKELIINETVPNRFSPKSPDKAHLNLHINSLELGDSAVYFCASSPAGLNYGYTFGSGTRLTVV.

This clonotype has at least ten counts. The chain links TRBV12-5 to TRBJ2-7; D is undetermined. The CDR3 loop spans 13 amino acids. Germline assignment: CDR1 LGHNT and CDR2 FRNRAP. The V gene lost 4 bases and the J gene lost 5 bases, with 12 bases spanning the gap. This CDR3 is CASGSRTPHEQYF. The CDR3 DNA follows: TGTGCTAGTGGTTCGAGGACGCCCCACGAGCAGTACTTC. Complete variable domain (other parts from reference TRBV12-5 and TRBJ2-7): DARVTQTPRHKVTEMGQEVTMRCQPILGHNTVFWYRQTMMQGLELLAYFRNRAPLDDSGMPKDRFSAEMPDATLATLKIQPSEPRDSAVYFCASGSRTPHEQYFGPGTRLTVT.

This clonotype was counted ten times or more. The rearrangement joins TRBV6-2 or TRBV6-3 to TRBJ2-2; 8 bases are a match to TRBD1. The CDR3 sequence is 17 residues long. The V gene's germline CDR1 is MNHEY and CDR2 SVGEGT. V shed 6 bases, J shed 3 bases, and the junction held 12 bases outside the gene matches. CDR3 protein: CASSPDRVVMDTGELFF. As DNA, the CDR3 is TGTGCCAGCAGCCCGGACAGGGTTGTAATGGACACCGGGGAGCTGTTTTTT.

The rearrangement links TRBV5-1 to TRBJ2-5; no definite D call. Per the germline V gene, CDR1 is SGHRS and CDR2 is YFSETQ. The CDR3 extends over 13 amino acids. V was cut by 3 bases and J by 5 bases, with 11 bases left in between. The CDR3 reads CASSSQAGETQYF. In DNA form, the CDR3 reads TGCGCCAGCAGCTCCCAGGCCGGGGAGACCCAGTACTTC.

This clonotype was counted many times. V is TRBV6-1 and J is TRBJ2-5, with D perhaps matching TRBD1 or TRBD2 (7 bases each). Germline CDR1 is MNHNS and CDR2 is SASEGT. Trimming stripped 10 bases from V and 5 bases from J, with 20 bases between. This CDR3 is built from 14 residues. The CDR3 reads CAIGRGQFSETQYF. For the CDR3, the DNA is TGTGCCATTGGGAGGGGACAGTTTTCGGAGACCCAGTACTTC.